Presented here are 26 T cell receptor beta chains from one specimen sequenced in a study of blood T cell repertoires in COVID-19. Some clones are missing from TCRdb's copy, which holds only in-frame ones; the method was immunoSEQ multiplex PCR. The table has more than 150,000 clones, 70% to 85% seen once; the top ten hold around 15%. The sample consisted of PBMCs or T cells enriched from blood (not recorded which). These TCRs come from a woman aged 45-65 years who had recovered from COVID-19.

The chain is built from TRBV3-1 (or the pseudogene TRBV3-2) and TRBJ2-2, with TRBD2 identical over 7 bases. Germline V lookup: CDR1 LGHDT, CDR2 YNNKEL (reference sequence). Losses at the gene ends were 3 bases for V and 2 bases for J; bases not matched to a gene: 6. The CDR3 sequence is 16 residues long. The CDR3 DNA is TGTGCCAGCAGCCATCCCGCTAGCGGTAACACCGGGGAGCTGTTTTTT. Encoded protein: CASSHPASGNTGELFF.

The chain employs TRBV3-1 (or the pseudogene TRBV3-2) and TRBJ2-1; tentative D call: TRBD2 (6 bases). Trimming left V 4 bases short and J 8 bases short, with 18 bases between. The CDR3 sequence is 15 residues long. Germline V gene data show CDR1 as LGHDT and CDR2 as YNNKEL (reference sequence). The CDR3 spells CASSLGVLGSDEQFF. Here the CDR3 DNA reads TGTGCCAGCAGCCTAGGAGTTCTCGGGAGCGATGAGCAGTTCTTC.

The rearrangement uses TRBV28 and TRBJ2-7; D is ambiguous. Germline V gene data show CDR1 as MDHEN and CDR2 as SYDVKM. The germline V and J ends were trimmed by 2 bases and 7 bases, with 18 bases remaining between them. The CDR3 length is 15 residues. Here the CDR3 reads CASSLPAGLGLEQYF. DNA of the CDR3: TGTGCCAGCAGTTTACCGGCAGGATTGGGTCTGGAGCAGTACTTC.

The rearrangement uses TRBV10-1 and TRBJ1-1, with 8 nucleotides matching TRBD1. Germline V gene lookup returns CDR1 WNHNN and CDR2 SYGVQD (reference sequence). V lost 5 bases and J lost 0; bases outside the gene matches: 8. The CDR3 runs to 16 residues. The CDR3 nucleotides are TGCGCCAGCAGTTGGGACAGGAGTGGGATGAACACTGAAGCTTTCTTT. The encoded protein is CASSWDRSGMNTEAFF.

This chain connects TRBV29-1 to TRBJ2-7; TRBD1 agrees at 7 bases. Germline V gene lookup returns CDR1 SQVTM and CDR2 ANQGSEA. The junction had 4 bases not matched to a gene; V was cut back by 1 base and J by 4 bases. The CDR3 spans 13 residues. CDR3 sequence: CSVEGGQTYEQYF. The CDR3 bases are TGCAGCGTTGAAGGGGGACAGACATACGAGCAGTACTTC.

The rearrangement uses TRBV2 and TRBJ2-5; TRBD1 matches 8 bases. Germline CDR1 SNHLY, CDR2 FYNNEI. The J segment lost 4 bases and the V segment lost 5 bases, leaving 3 bases of the junction unmatched. The CDR3 length is 13 residues. The CDR3 here is CASSWTGTETQYF. Here the CDR3 DNA reads TGTGCCAGCAGTTGGACAGGGACAGAGACCCAGTACTTC. Complete variable domain (other parts from reference TRBV2 and TRBJ2-5): EPEVTQTPSHQVTQMGQEVILRCVPISNHLYFYWYRQILGQKVEFLVSFYNNEISEKSEIFDDQFSVERPDGSNFTLKIRSTKLEDSAMYFCASSWTGTETQYFGPGTRLLVL.

The chain couples TRBV3-1 (or the pseudogene TRBV3-2) to TRBJ1-1; a weak D match, TRBD1 (6 bases). Looked up from germline, CDR1 is LGHDT and CDR2 is YNNKEL (reference sequence). V lost 6 bases to trimming and J lost 1 base, with 15 bases between them. The CDR3 loop spans 15 amino acids. This chain's CDR3 is CASSNSGVRNTEAFF. The CDR3 region has the DNA TGTGCCAGCAGTAACTCAGGGGTAAGGAACACTGAAGCTTTCTTT.

The V and J genes are TRBV6-5 and TRBJ1-5, with D uncertain. V was clipped by 6 bases and J by 0 bases, with 6 bases between them. Germline V gene data show CDR1 as MNHEY and CDR2 as SVGAGI. The CDR3 has 13 amino acids. The CDR3 loop is CASSAHSNQPQHF. CDR3 DNA: TGTGCCAGCAGCGCGCATAGCAATCAGCCCCAGCATTTT.

This clone was counted a few times. The chain uses TRBV7-9 and TRBJ2-5, with a possible D match to TRBD2 (5 bases). The V end was cut by 3 bases, the J end by 2 bases, with 16 bases between. The CDR3 is made up of 16 amino acids. Germline CDR1 SEHNR, CDR2 FQNEAQ (reference sequence). In nucleotides, the CDR3 is TGTGCCAGCAGCTTTAGGTTCAGACGAGGGCAAGAGACCCAGTACTTC. This encodes CASSFRFRRGQETQYF.

The sample holds many counts of this clone. The rearrangement joins TRBV10-3 to TRBJ1-2; D may be TRBD1 (6 bases). Per the germline V gene, CDR1 is ENHRY and CDR2 is SYGVKD. There are 14 residues in the CDR3. V was cut by 1 base and J by 6 bases, with 12 bases left in between. The CDR3 DNA is TGTGCCATCAGTGAGTGGGCAGGGGCGGATGGCTACACCTTC. It yields the protein CAISEWAGADGYTF.

V is TRBV11-2 and J is TRBJ2-7; perhaps TRBD1 as D (7 bases). CDR3 length equals 17 residues. Trimming stripped 1 base from V and 1 base from J, with 17 bases between. Germline loops: CDR1 SGHAT, CDR2 FQNNGV. In DNA, the CDR3 is TGTGCCAGCAGCTTAGTCTGGGGGGTGGGACAGTCCTACGAGCAGTACTTC. Protein product: CASSLVWGVGQSYEQYF.

The J gene is TRBJ1-2, the V gene TRBV6-5; the D is unclear. Per the germline V gene, CDR1 is MNHEY and CDR2 is SVGAGI. The germline V and J ends were trimmed by 10 bases and 6 bases, with 18 bases remaining between them. The CDR3 sequence is 13 residues long. CDR3 sequence: CAIRSGQRHGYTF. CDR3 DNA: TGTGCCATCAGGAGTGGGCAAAGGCATGGCTACACCTTC.

V is TRBV27 and J is TRBJ2-7; D possibly corresponds to TRBD1 (6 bases). Germline CDR1 reads MNHEY; CDR2 reads SMNVEV (reference sequence). Deletions cut 2 bases from V and 2 bases from J, with 13 bases between. This CDR3 is 15 amino acids long. The CDR3 spells CASSLQGQGPYEQYF. Here the CDR3 DNA reads TGTGCCAGCAGTTTACAGGGGCAGGGGCCCTACGAGCAGTACTTC.

J is TRBJ1-3 and V is TRBV7-2; possibly TRBD1 for D (6 bases). This CDR3 spans 15 amino acids. Trimming cost V 1 base and J 4 bases, with 11 bases left between them. Per the germline V gene, CDR1 is SGHTA and CDR2 is FQGNSA. The CDR3 loop is CASSLGSGVGNTIYF. CDR3 sequence (DNA): TGTGCCAGCAGCTTAGGGTCAGGGGTAGGAAACACCATATATTTT.

The rearrangement links TRBV4-2 to TRBJ2-2, with 9 nucleotides matching TRBD2. The CDR3 covers 15 residues. Germline-derived CDR1 and CDR2 are LGHNA and YNFKEQ. V shed 3 bases and J 1 base; nucleotides not matched to a gene: 0. In DNA form, the CDR3 reads TGTGCCAGCAGCCATAGCGGGGGGAACACCGGGGAGCTGTTTTTT. Translating it yields CASSHSGGNTGELFF.

The rearrangement links TRBV15 to TRBJ2-5; the match to TRBD2 covers 13 bases. CDR1 LNHNV and CDR2 YYDKDF come from the germline V gene (reference sequence). V dropped 5 bases and J dropped 2; count of bases not matched to a gene: 5. The CDR3 spans 16 residues. CDR3 residues: CATSLRLAGGQETQYF. CDR3 DNA sequence: TGTGCCACCAGCCTGCGACTAGCGGGAGGACAAGAGACCCAGTACTTC.

The chain is built from TRBV3-1 (or the pseudogene TRBV3-2) and TRBJ1-1; D possibly corresponds to TRBD1 (6 bases). The CDR3 runs 14 residues. The V end lost 4 bases, the J end lost 1 base, and 10 bases lay between the germline ends. Germline CDR1 is LGHDT and CDR2 is YNNKEL (reference sequence). CDR3 residues: CASSPKQGNTEAFF. In nucleotides, the CDR3 is TGTGCCAGCAGCCCCAAACAGGGGAACACTGAAGCTTTCTTT.

J is TRBJ2-5 and V is TRBV19, with TRBD1 matching 9 bases. This CDR3 spans 15 amino acids. The V gene's germline CDR1 is LNHDA and CDR2 SQIVND (reference sequence). Germline trimming cut 4 bases from V and 5 bases from J; bases unmatched to any gene: 8. The CDR3 here is CASSKGTGRGETQYF. DNA of the CDR3: TGTGCCAGTAGTAAGGGGACAGGGCGAGGGGAGACCCAGTACTTC.

V and J are TRBV18 and TRBJ2-7; D ambiguous. Germline-derived CDR1 and CDR2 are KGHSH and LQKENI. This CDR3 spans 15 amino acids. V lost 3 bases and J 5 bases, leaving 17 bases between the germline ends. CDR3 bases: TGTGCCAGCTCACCTTCCCAGCGAGAATATAACGAGCAGTACTTC. Protein sequence: CASSPSQREYNEQYF.

V usage is TRBV6-2 or TRBV6-3 and J usage is TRBJ1-3; a possible D gene is TRBD1 (6 bases). Per germline, CDR1 MNHEY and CDR2 SVGEGT. The V end was cut by 5 bases, the J end by 2 bases, with 13 bases between. The CDR3 loop spans 15 amino acids. This chain's CDR3 is CASSRGQPTGNTIYF. The CDR3 nucleotides are TGTGCCAGCAGTCGAGGACAGCCAACTGGAAACACCATATATTTT.

The chain uses TRBV5-1 and TRBJ2-7; 11 nucleotides line up with TRBD2. After removal of 0 bases from V and 3 bases from J, the junction contained 11 bases not matched to a gene. The CDR3 is made up of 18 amino acids. CDR1 SGHRS and CDR2 YFSETQ come from the germline V gene. CDR3 nucleotides: TGCGCCAGCAGCTTGGGCGGACTAGCGGGTGAGGCAAGCTACGAGCAGTACTTC. It specifies CASSLGGLAGEASYEQYF. Looking up the rest from reference TRBV5-1 and TRBJ2-7 gives the full variable domain: KAGVTQTPRYLIKTRGQQVTLSCSPISGHRSVSWYQQTPGQGLQFLFEYFSETQRNKGNFPGRFSGRQFSNSRSEMNVSTLELGDSALYLCASSLGGLAGEASYEQYFGPGTRLTVT.

The chain couples TRBV5-6 to TRBJ2-2, with a possible D match to TRBD2 (8 bases). The CDR3 is 16 amino acids. Trimming cost V 3 bases and J 2 bases, with 14 bases left between them. The germline gives CDR1 SGHDT, CDR2 YYEEEE. CDR3 amino acids: CASSYSGTANTGELFF. The CDR3, as DNA: TGTGCCAGCAGCTATAGCGGGACAGCTAACACCGGGGAGCTGTTTTTT. The whole variable domain, remainder taken from reference TRBV5-6 and TRBJ2-2, is DAGVTQSPTHLIKTRGQQVTLRCSPKSGHDTVSWYQQALGQGPQFIFQYYEEEERQRGNFPDRFSGHQFPNYSSELNVNALLLGDSALYLCASSYSGTANTGELFFGEGSRLTVL.

In this sample, this clone turned up a few times. This chain uses TRBV11-2 with TRBJ1-2, with D unclear. The CDR3 sequence is 15 residues long. Germline assignment: CDR1 SGHAT and CDR2 FQNNGV. V was clipped by 1 base and J by 8 bases, with 17 bases between them. Here the CDR3 DNA reads TGTGCCAGCAGCTTAGCCCCAAATGCGGGTTGGGGCTACACCTTC. This codes for CASSLAPNAGWGYTF.

The chain has TRBV6-2 or TRBV6-3 and TRBJ1-2; D is perhaps TRBD1 (5 bases). V was shortened by 4 bases and J by 4 bases, with 19 bases between the two germline ends. This CDR3 region has 16 residues. Germline CDR1 reads MNHEY; CDR2 reads SVGEGT. The CDR3 protein is CASSLGVRTSLYGYTF. CDR3 bases: TGTGCCAGCAGTTTGGGCGTTCGGACATCCCTCTATGGCTACACCTTC.

The V and J genes are TRBV6-4 and TRBJ1-1; D might be TRBD1 (6 bases). This CDR3 region has 13 residues. CDR1 MRHNA and CDR2 SNTAGT come from the germline V gene. V was clipped by 7 bases and J by 2 bases, with 11 bases between them. The CDR3 DNA follows: TGTGCCAGCAAGAGGACAGTTAACACTGAAGCTTTCTTT. This sequence encodes CASKRTVNTEAFF.

This sequence joins TRBV28 and TRBJ2-6, with a weak D call TRBD2 (6 bases). This CDR3 comprises 16 residues. Trimming took 3 bases from V and 2 from J, leaving 11 bases between them. Germline V gene lookup returns CDR1 MDHEN and CDR2 SYDVKM. The CDR3 DNA follows: TGTGCCAGCAGTTTCTCCGGGGGAGCTGGGGCCAACGTCCTGACTTTC. This gives the protein CASSFSGGAGANVLTF.